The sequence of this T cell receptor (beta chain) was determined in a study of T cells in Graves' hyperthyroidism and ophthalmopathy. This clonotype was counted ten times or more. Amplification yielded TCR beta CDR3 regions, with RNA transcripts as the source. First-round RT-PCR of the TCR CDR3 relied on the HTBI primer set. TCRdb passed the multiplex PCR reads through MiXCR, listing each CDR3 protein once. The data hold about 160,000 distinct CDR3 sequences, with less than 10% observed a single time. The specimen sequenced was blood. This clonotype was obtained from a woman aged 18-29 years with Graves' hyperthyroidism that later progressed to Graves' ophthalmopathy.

CDR3 nucleotides: TGTGCCAGCAGTTACACCCCGAGCTCCTACGAGCAGTACTTC. Residues: CASSYTPSSYEQYF. The chain links TRBV6-5 to TRBJ2-7, with D unclear. The V end was cut by 2 bases, the J end by 0 bases, with 8 bases between. CDR3 length equals 14 residues. Germline V gene sequence: CDR1 MNHEY, CDR2 SVGAGI.